Below, 18 T cell receptor beta chains from the same sample are listed, as sequenced in a study of blood T cells in healthy people across ages. Primed by a sample-barcoded 5' primer and a J-beta primer mix, a second PCR proceeded for 7 to 11 cycles. One entry per CDR3 protein, called by TCRdb with MiXCR from the 5' RACE reads. The sample lists about 780,000 distinct CDR3 sequences; roughly 24% were seen once. In addition, the sample was reused for a study of T cells of mothers and their children.

The material sequenced was blood. Receptors were obtained from a boy between 10 and 17 years old in good health.

CDR3 DNA sequence: TGTGCCAGCAGCTCCGGACGGTATGGCTACACCTTC. Amino acids: CASSSGRYGYTF. This rearrangement joins TRBV7-9 to TRBJ1-2; no definite D call. The CDR3 consists of 12 residues. Trimming pared 4 bases from V and 5 bases from J, leaving 8 bases between. Germline V gene data show CDR1 as SEHNR and CDR2 as FQNEAQ (reference sequence).

This sequence joins TRBV20-1 and TRBJ2-5; D not resolved. The CDR3 has 15 residues. The germline V and J ends were trimmed by 3 bases and 2 bases, with 16 bases remaining between them. Germline V gives CDR1 DFQATT, CDR2 SNEGSKA (reference sequence). The CDR3 here is CSASGRRAEQETQYF. The CDR3 DNA is TGCAGTGCTAGTGGCCGTAGGGCAGAGCAAGAGACCCAGTACTTC.

This clonotype has just a few counts. The chain couples TRBV7-9 to TRBJ2-5; a possible D gene is TRBD1 (6 bases). Germline CDR1 and CDR2: SEHNR and FQNEAQ (reference sequence). With 3 bases removed from V and 5 bases from J, the gap between germline ends came to 19 bases. The length of the CDR3 is 16 residues. For the CDR3, the DNA is TGTGCCAGCAGCTTCGACAGGCCAGAGGCTCTTGAGACCCAGTACTTC. Encoded protein: CASSFDRPEALETQYF.

The V call is TRBV29-1, the J call TRBJ2-5; D is unclear. The CDR3 totals 12 residues. V gave up 3 bases and J gave up 2 bases, with 7 bases separating them. Per germline, CDR1 SQVTM and CDR2 ANQGSEA. CDR3 bases: TGCAGCGTTGATGGGCAGCAAGAGACCCAGTACTTC. Its protein product is CSVDGQQETQYF.

This clonotype appeared a few times. The V call is TRBV30, the J call TRBJ1-2; D gene uncertain. Trimming shortened V by 2 bases and J by 4 bases, and 14 bases separated the two germline ends. This CDR3 is built from 14 residues. CDR1 and CDR2 from the germline V gene are GTSNPN and SVGIG (reference sequence). In DNA, the CDR3 is TGTGCCTGGAGTCCCCCGGTTAGGGCCTATGGCTACACCTTC. It is translated as CAWSPPVRAYGYTF.

This clonotype turned up a few times. CDR3 nucleotides: TGTGCCAGCAGTCCGGACAGGCCACCCACCAAGCAGTACTTC. This translates into CASSPDRPPTKQYF. V and J are TRBV12-3 or TRBV12-4 and TRBJ2-7; 7 bases line up with TRBD1. The CDR3 spans 14 residues. Trimming at V came to 5 bases and at J to 8 bases, leaving 12 bases not matched to a gene.

This chain links TRBV20-1 with TRBJ2-5, with D unclear. Germline CDR1 is DFQATT and CDR2 is SNEGSKA (reference sequence). The V end was cut by 3 bases, the J end by 5 bases, with 13 bases between. This CDR3 has 13 amino acids. CDR3 DNA: TGCAGTGCTAGTCCAGAGTTCGGGGAGACCCAGTACTTC. Protein product: CSASPEFGETQYF.

The chain links TRBV12-3 or TRBV12-4 to TRBJ1-1, with D unclear. This CDR3 comprises 13 residues. Trimming cost V 3 bases and J 7 bases, with 12 bases left between them. CDR3 region: CASSFGRPIEAFF. Here the CDR3 DNA reads TGTGCCAGCAGTTTCGGCAGACCAATTGAAGCTTTCTTT.

This clonotype was seen a handful of times. J is TRBJ1-6 and V is TRBV5-1, with TRBD1 identical over 7 bases. This CDR3 is 15 amino acids long. The V gene's germline CDR1 is SGHRS and CDR2 YFSETQ. V lost 2 bases to trimming and J lost 8 bases; unmatched junction nucleotides: 7. CDR3 region: CASSFYRDSYSPLHF. In DNA form, the CDR3 reads TGCGCCAGCAGCTTCTACCGGGACAGCTATTCACCCCTCCACTTT.

The V and J genes are TRBV12-5 and TRBJ2-1, with 7 bases lining up with TRBD2. The CDR3 loop spans 12 amino acids. Germline lookup yields CDR1 LGHNT and CDR2 FRNRAP. The junction had 4 bases not matched to a gene; V was cut back by 0 bases and J by 14 bases. The CDR3 reads CASGLVLGGKFF. As DNA, the CDR3 is TGTGCTAGTGGTTTGGTACTGGGGGGGAAGTTCTTC.

This clonotype was counted ten times or more. The chain recombines TRBV2 with TRBJ1-4; tentative D call: TRBD1 (5 bases). The length of the CDR3 is 14 residues. Between the trimmed V and J ends, which lost 4 bases and 3 bases, there was a span of 9 bases. The V gene's germline CDR1 is SNHLY and CDR2 FYNNEI. This CDR3 is CASSADTSNEKLFF. The DNA of the CDR3 is TGTGCCAGCAGTGCGGACACCTCTAATGAAAAACTGTTTTTT.

This clonotype was seen only a few times. The gene calls are TRBV10-3 and TRBJ1-5; TRBD1 agrees at 7 bases. The CDR3 is 13 amino acids. The junction had 6 bases not matched to a gene; V was cut back by 6 bases and J by 7 bases. The germline gives CDR1 ENHRY, CDR2 SYGVKD. As DNA, the CDR3 is TGTGCCATCAGCGACCAGGGGGGACAGCCCCAGCATTTT. This codes for CAISDQGGQPQHF.

This chain connects TRBV24-1 to TRBJ2-1; no clear D. V was trimmed by 3 bases and J by 3 bases, leaving 8 bases between them. CDR1 is KGHDR and CDR2 is SFDVKD in the germline V gene. The CDR3 length is 14 residues. CDR3 region: CATSDANNYNEQFF. CDR3 sequence (DNA): TGTGCCACCAGTGATGCTAACAACTACAATGAGCAGTTCTTC.

This sequence joins TRBV11-2 and TRBJ1-1, with 7 bases aligning to TRBD1. Germline V gives CDR1 SGHAT, CDR2 FQNNGV. This CDR3 comprises 13 residues. J gave up 7 bases and V 2 bases, and 4 bases lay outside the gene matches. CDR3 DNA: TGTGCCAGCAGCTTAACGCGACAGGGTGAAGCTTTCTTT. Its protein product is CASSLTRQGEAFF. Filled out from reference TRBV11-2 and TRBJ1-1, the complete variable domain reads EAGVAQSPRYKIIEKRQSVAFWCNPISGHATLYWYQQILGQGPKLLIQFQNNGVVDDSQLPKDRFSAERLKGVDSTLKIQPAKLEDSAVYLCASSLTRQGEAFFGQGTRLTVV.

This clonotype was found a few times. The chain is built from TRBV29-1 and TRBJ2-1, with TRBD2 matching 8 bases. Germline-derived CDR1 and CDR2 are SQVTM and ANQGSEA. This CDR3 is built from 15 residues. V lost 3 bases to trimming and J lost 8 bases; unmatched junction nucleotides: 12. DNA of the CDR3: TGCAGCGTTGAGGCCCCGGGACTAGTTATCTATGAGCAGTTCTTC. It encodes CSVEAPGLVIYEQFF.

The V and J genes are TRBV30 and TRBJ2-1; D is perhaps TRBD2 (6 bases). Per germline, CDR1 GTSNPN and CDR2 SVGIG (reference sequence). Trimming pared 8 bases from V and 2 bases from J, leaving 19 bases between. The length of the CDR3 is 15 residues. The chain's CDR3 is CAAQRAGLPYNEQFF. The CDR3 region has the DNA TGTGCCGCGCAGCGGGCCGGACTACCCTACAATGAGCAGTTCTTC.

Worth noting for this clonotype: The junction departs from the called germline gene at one end, perhaps through a read error. The chain uses TRBV5-1 and TRBJ2-6; D gene uncertain. The germline V gene has CDR1 SGHRS and CDR2 YFSETQ. This CDR3 has 14 amino acids. CDR3: CANSLNAGANVLTF. The CDR3 nucleotides are TGCGCCAACAGCTTAAACGCTGGGGCCAACGTCCTGACTTTC.

The gene calls are TRBV6-5 and TRBJ2-3; perhaps TRBD2 as D (7 bases). Germline-derived CDR1 and CDR2 are MNHEY and SVGAGI. The germline V and J ends were trimmed by 2 bases and 6 bases, with 18 bases remaining between them. The CDR3 runs 16 residues. Here the CDR3 DNA reads TGTGCCAGCAGTTACGGTCTGGAGGGGGGGCAGGATACGCAGTATTTT. This encodes CASSYGLEGGQDTQYF.